Shown below are 31 T cell receptor beta chains from a single sample sequenced in a study of cytomegalovirus exposure and HLA in healthy donors. PCR amplification relied on 60 Vbeta primers (plus 13 Jbeta primers). Data came from immunoSEQ multiplex PCR; TCRdb stores just in-frame clones and leaves some out. The sample comprises 89,000 or so clones, 70% to 75% of which are singletons, and roughly 4.2% rests with the top ten. The sequenced sample was PBMCs. The receptors here all came from a man aged 55 to 70 in good health and CMV-seronegative.

The sample holds one count of this clone. The chain has TRBV6-1 and TRBJ1-5; 11 nucleotides match TRBD1. Germline loops: CDR1 MNHNS, CDR2 SASEGT. Germline trimming cut 4 bases from V and 5 bases from J; bases unmatched to any gene: 4. The CDR3 is 15 residues long. This CDR3 reads CASSAPDRGHQPQHF. The DNA for the CDR3 is TGTGCCAGCAGTGCGCCGGACAGGGGGCATCAGCCCCAGCATTTT.

In this sample, this clone turned up a few times. The V gene is TRBV5-1, the J gene TRBJ2-7, with unresolved D. This CDR3 region has 14 residues. Germline CDR1 reads SGHRS; CDR2 reads YFSETQ. V was cut by 1 base and J by 0 bases, with 8 bases left in between. The CDR3 sequence: CASSLRGISYEQYF. The CDR3 DNA reads as TGCGCCAGCAGCTTGCGCGGCATCTCCTACGAGCAGTACTTC.

This clone was recorded a few times. Its ends do not fully match the called genes, so a read error is possible. The V and J genes are TRBV10-3 and TRBJ1-4; D gene ambiguous. The germline gives CDR1 ENHRY, CDR2 SYGVKD. There are 15 residues in the CDR3. DNA of the CDR3: TGTGCCAGCAGTGAATCTATGACGGGCGGGGAAAAACTGTTTTTT. Amino acid sequence: CASSESMTGGEKLFF.

This chain uses TRBV6-5 with TRBJ1-6; the D is unclear. Trimming left V 10 bases short and J 5 bases short, with 12 bases between. This CDR3 region has 13 residues. Germline V gives CDR1 MNHEY, CDR2 SVGAGI. The CDR3: CATKEQNNSPLHF. As DNA, the CDR3 is TGTGCCACCAAAGAACAGAATAATTCACCCCTCCACTTT.

This clone was detected a few times. The chain links TRBV7-9 to TRBJ1-1, with D unresolved. The CDR3 runs 14 residues. Germline-derived CDR1 and CDR2 are SEHNR and FQNEAQ (reference sequence). The V end was cut by 6 bases, the J end by 4 bases, with 15 bases between. The CDR3 region has the DNA TGTGCCAGCAGGTCGCCCTCTCCGGGCACTGAAGCTTTCTTT. This gives the protein CASRSPSPGTEAFF.

This clone showed up just a few times. V and J are TRBV15 and TRBJ1-2, with a weak D call TRBD1 (5 bases). Between the trimmed V and J ends, which lost 0 bases and 4 bases, there was a span of 12 bases. Per germline, CDR1 LNHNV and CDR2 YYDKDF (reference sequence). This CDR3 comprises 15 residues. CDR3 nucleotide sequence: TGTGCCACCAGCAGAGATGGCAGGGAAATCTATGGCTACACCTTC. Residues: CATSRDGREIYGYTF.

The chain joins TRBV9 to TRBJ2-1; 8 positions match TRBD2. Germline CDR1 is SGDLS and CDR2 is YYNGEE. After removal of 4 bases from V and 8 bases from J, the junction contained 11 bases not matched to a gene. The CDR3 is 15 residues long. The CDR3 DNA reads as TGTGCCAGCAGCTCACCGGGACTAGACGTTCATGAGCAGTTCTTC. Protein sequence: CASSSPGLDVHEQFF.

The J gene is TRBJ2-3, the V gene TRBV5-6, with 9 bases that match TRBD2. The CDR3 is 16 amino acids. The germline V gene encodes CDR1 SGHDT and CDR2 YYEEEE. After removal of 3 bases from V and 5 bases from J, the junction contained 10 bases not matched to a gene. CDR3 in amino acids: CASSYGPAGGRDTQYF. The CDR3 DNA reads as TGTGCCAGCAGCTATGGACCAGCGGGGGGTAGAGATACGCAGTATTTT.

The V call is TRBV5-1, the J call TRBJ2-3; 8 bases map to TRBD2. CDR1 and CDR2 from the germline V gene are SGHRS and YFSETQ. Germline trimming cut 0 bases from V and 0 bases from J; bases unmatched to any gene: 6. This CDR3 has 17 amino acids. The CDR3 bases are TGCGCCAGCAGCTTGGCCTCTCGCGGGGGGAGCACAGATACGCAGTATTTT. Translating it yields CASSLASRGGSTDTQYF. Full variable domain (missing parts from reference TRBV5-1 and TRBJ2-3): KAGVTQTPRYLIKTRGQQVTLSCSPISGHRSVSWYQQTPGQGLQFLFEYFSETQRNKGNFPGRFSGRQFSNSRSEMNVSTLELGDSALYLCASSLASRGGSTDTQYFGPGTRLTVL.

The chain couples TRBV6-5 to TRBJ2-1; 13 bases map to TRBD2. The CDR3 has 16 residues. With 4 bases clipped from V and 9 bases from J, the junction kept 9 bases outside the gene matches. CDR1 and CDR2 (germline): MNHEY, SVGAGI. The CDR3 loop is CASSSTSGGAYGEQFF. DNA for the CDR3: TGTGCCAGCAGTTCCACTAGCGGGGGGGCCTACGGTGAGCAGTTCTTC.

V is TRBV5-1 and J is TRBJ2-7, with D maybe TRBD1 (6 bases). The CDR3 runs to 14 residues. Between the trimmed V and J ends, which lost 7 bases and 0 bases, there was a span of 14 bases. CDR1 SGHRS and CDR2 YFSETQ come from the germline V gene. CDR3 loop: CASRQDPSSYEQYF. CDR3 nucleotides: TGCGCCAGCCGACAGGACCCCTCCTCCTACGAGCAGTACTTC.

The V call is TRBV5-6, the J call TRBJ1-2; D is undetermined. V was trimmed by 0 bases and J by 0 bases, leaving 12 bases between them. Germline V gives CDR1 SGHDT, CDR2 YYEEEE. The CDR3 is made up of 16 amino acids. The CDR3 bases are TGTGCCAGCAGCTTGGTTGTTCGGAGAACTAACTATGGCTACACCTTC. This gives the protein CASSLVVRRTNYGYTF.

The chain is built from TRBV6-6 and TRBJ2-7, with D uncertain. CDR3 length: 14 residues. Trimming pared 4 bases from V and 3 bases from J, leaving 13 bases between. Germline V CDR1 and CDR2: MNHNY, SVGAGI (reference sequence). CDR3 protein: CASSSTGPLYEQYF. The CDR3 DNA is TGTGCCAGCAGTTCCACTGGGCCTCTCTACGAGCAGTACTTC.

This clone appeared a single time. The chain uses TRBV6-1 and TRBJ1-2; 7 positions match TRBD1. CDR1 is MNHNS and CDR2 is SASEGT in the germline V gene. This CDR3 is 21 amino acids long. Germline trimming cut 0 bases from V and 0 bases from J; bases unmatched to any gene: 19. CDR3 coding DNA: TGTGCCAGCAGTGAAGCGCTCGGCAGGGGGAGACAAGGAAGGTCTAACTATGGCTACACCTTC. It yields the protein CASSEALGRGRQGRSNYGYTF.

This clone came up a few times. The rearrangement links TRBV29-1 to TRBJ1-1; 8 bases map to TRBD1. The V gene's germline CDR1 is SQVTM and CDR2 ANQGSEA. The V segment lost 1 base and the J segment 3 bases; nucleotides outside the gene matches: 1. The CDR3 loop spans 13 amino acids. CDR3 in amino acids: CSVEGQGYTEAFF. For the CDR3, the DNA is TGCAGCGTTGAAGGACAGGGGTACACTGAAGCTTTCTTT.

This rearrangement joins TRBV7-9 to TRBJ2-7, with 7 nucleotides matching TRBD2. The CDR3 covers 15 residues. In germline, CDR1 is SEHNR, CDR2 FQNEAQ (reference sequence). With 5 bases clipped from V and 2 bases from J, the junction kept 9 bases outside the gene matches. The CDR3 nucleotides read TGTGCCAGCAGCGCACCGCGGGGGAGTACCTACGAGCAGTACTTC. Protein: CASSAPRGSTYEQYF.

This chain uses TRBV2 with TRBJ1-1; D remains unclear. V was cut by 3 bases and J by 1 base, with 9 bases left in between. From germline, CDR1 is SNHLY and CDR2 FYNNEI. CDR3 length: 14 amino acids. The CDR3 DNA reads TGTGCCAGCAGTGATCTCGTTTCGAACACTGAAGCTTTCTTT. Encoded protein: CASSDLVSNTEAFF.

A few counts support this clone. V and J are TRBV2 and TRBJ2-1; 9 nucleotides agree with TRBD1. The CDR3 has 14 amino acids. V lost 7 bases to trimming and J lost 15 bases; unmatched junction nucleotides: 16. Germline assignment: CDR1 SNHLY and CDR2 FYNNEI. The CDR3 region has the DNA TGTGCCAGCACCCCGGGACAGGGACACAATAGATGGTTCTTC. Its translation: CASTPGQGHNRWFF.

The chain has TRBV9 and TRBJ2-7; 11 nucleotides match TRBD1. With 0 bases clipped from V and 7 bases from J, the junction kept 3 bases outside the gene matches. The CDR3 contains 14 residues. The germline V gene has CDR1 SGDLS and CDR2 YYNGEE. The CDR3: CASSVAGTGGEQYF. In DNA form, the CDR3 reads TGTGCCAGCAGCGTAGCTGGGACAGGGGGTGAGCAGTACTTC. The whole variable domain, filled in from reference TRBV9 and TRBJ2-7, reads DSGVTQTPKHLITATGQRVTLRCSPRSGDLSVYWYQQSLDQGLQFLIQYYNGEERAKGNILERFSAQQFPDLHSELNLSSLELGDSALYFCASSVAGTGGEQYFGPGTRLTVT.

V is TRBV5-1 and J is TRBJ2-1, with 8 bases identical to TRBD2. The CDR3 is 14 residues long. Looked up from germline, CDR1 is SGHRS and CDR2 is YFSETQ. The ends lost 2 bases at V and 6 bases at J; junction bases unmatched: 4. The CDR3 region is CASSLGTRGNEQFF. The CDR3 nucleotides are TGCGCCAGCAGCTTAGGGACTAGAGGCAATGAGCAGTTCTTC.

V usage is TRBV9 and J usage is TRBJ2-3, with TRBD2 matching over 16 bases. V was clipped by 0 bases and J by 11 bases; unmatched bases: 9. The CDR3 has 17 residues. CDR1 is SGDLS, CDR2 YYNGEE, per germline. CDR3 sequence (DNA): TGTGCCAGCAGCGTAGAACCGGGACTAGCGGGGGGGCAGGGGCAGTATTTT. It is translated as CASSVEPGLAGGQGQYF.

The rearrangement links TRBV29-1 to TRBJ1-6; the match to TRBD1 covers 7 bases. The CDR3 sequence is 13 residues long. The V segment lost 4 bases and the J segment 8 bases; nucleotides outside the gene matches: 5. Germline loops: CDR1 SQVTM, CDR2 ANQGSEA. The CDR3 DNA follows: TGCAGCGTTGTTGACAGGGAACATTCACCCCTCCACTTT. It codes for CSVVDREHSPLHF.

The chain links TRBV4-1 to TRBJ2-7, with 7 bases aligning to TRBD2. Germline-derived CDR1 and CDR2 are MGHRA and YSYEKL. The CDR3 is made up of 15 amino acids. Trimming took 4 bases from V and 3 from J; bases not matched to a gene: 9. The CDR3 reads CASSLPPGEGYEQYF. In DNA form, the CDR3 reads TGCGCCAGCAGCCTCCCTCCCGGGGAGGGCTACGAGCAGTACTTC.

The chain has TRBV11-3 and TRBJ2-1; 7 bases line up with TRBD2. This CDR3 has 14 amino acids. The V segment lost 5 bases and the J segment 7 bases; nucleotides outside the gene matches: 8. Germline V CDR1 and CDR2: SGHNT, YENEEA. The CDR3 is CASSQFGGNNEQFF. The CDR3 DNA is TGTGCCAGCAGCCAATTCGGGGGGAATAATGAGCAGTTCTTC.

This sequence joins TRBV6-5 and TRBJ1-1; TRBD1 agrees at 7 bases. The length of the CDR3 is 14 residues. CDR1 and CDR2 from the germline V gene are MNHEY and SVGAGI. The V segment lost 5 bases and the J segment 1 base; nucleotides outside the gene matches: 4. CDR3 DNA sequence: TGTGCCAGCAGTCTGACAGGGCCGAACACTGAAGCTTTCTTT. Amino acids: CASSLTGPNTEAFF.

V gene TRBV19 combines with J gene TRBJ2-7, with 8 bases that match TRBD1. The trim removed 5 bases at V and 7 bases at J, leaving 7 bases unmatched. The CDR3 is 13 amino acids. Germline V gene lookup returns CDR1 LNHDA and CDR2 SQIVND (reference sequence). For the CDR3, the DNA is TGTGCCAGTAGTCGGGACAGGCAGCGGGAGCAGTACTTC. Protein product: CASSRDRQREQYF.

This clone has just a few counts. This rearrangement joins TRBV2 to TRBJ1-3, with D unresolved. CDR3 length: 16 amino acids. Trimming removed 3 bases at V and 3 bases at J, with 15 bases between. The V gene's germline CDR1 is SNHLY and CDR2 FYNNEI. The CDR3 here is CASSDSGGMGGNTIYF. DNA of the CDR3: TGTGCCAGCAGTGACTCTGGAGGGATGGGTGGAAACACCATATATTTT.

The rearrangement links TRBV2 to TRBJ1-5; 7 bases agree with TRBD1. J gave up 9 bases and V 4 bases, and 12 bases lay outside the gene matches. CDR1 is SNHLY, CDR2 FYNNEI, per germline. This CDR3 has 15 amino acids. The CDR3 reads CASSAGQGGGWPQHF. Written as DNA, the CDR3 is TGTGCCAGCAGTGCAGGGCAGGGGGGAGGATGGCCCCAGCATTTT.

The genes are TRBV5-1 and TRBJ2-2, with 7 nucleotides matching TRBD2. The V gene's germline CDR1 is SGHRS and CDR2 YFSETQ. The CDR3 extends over 16 amino acids. J gave up 3 bases and V 4 bases, and 9 bases lay outside the gene matches. The CDR3 region is CASSPMRGGDTGELFF. CDR3 coding DNA: TGCGCCAGCAGCCCCATGCGTGGGGGGGACACCGGGGAGCTGTTTTTT.

By proportion, this clone is medium-sized. The chain links TRBV6-5 to TRBJ1-6, with TRBD1 matching over 10 bases. CDR1 is MNHEY, CDR2 SVGAGI, per germline. V shed 2 bases and J 7 bases; nucleotides not matched to a gene: 5. CDR3 length: 16 amino acids. This CDR3 reads CASSYRGQGHNSPLHF. The CDR3, as DNA: TGTGCCAGCAGTTACCGGGGACAGGGGCACAATTCACCCCTCCACTTT.

This clone appeared once. The chain recombines TRBV4-2 with TRBJ1-2; D is undetermined. Germline values: CDR1 LGHNA, CDR2 YNFKEQ. V was shortened by 2 bases and J by 6 bases, with 19 bases between the two germline ends. The CDR3 totals 16 residues. CDR3 sequence: CASSQPTSQGRDGYTF. DNA of the CDR3: TGTGCCAGCAGCCAACCAACCTCCCAAGGGAGGGATGGCTACACCTTC.